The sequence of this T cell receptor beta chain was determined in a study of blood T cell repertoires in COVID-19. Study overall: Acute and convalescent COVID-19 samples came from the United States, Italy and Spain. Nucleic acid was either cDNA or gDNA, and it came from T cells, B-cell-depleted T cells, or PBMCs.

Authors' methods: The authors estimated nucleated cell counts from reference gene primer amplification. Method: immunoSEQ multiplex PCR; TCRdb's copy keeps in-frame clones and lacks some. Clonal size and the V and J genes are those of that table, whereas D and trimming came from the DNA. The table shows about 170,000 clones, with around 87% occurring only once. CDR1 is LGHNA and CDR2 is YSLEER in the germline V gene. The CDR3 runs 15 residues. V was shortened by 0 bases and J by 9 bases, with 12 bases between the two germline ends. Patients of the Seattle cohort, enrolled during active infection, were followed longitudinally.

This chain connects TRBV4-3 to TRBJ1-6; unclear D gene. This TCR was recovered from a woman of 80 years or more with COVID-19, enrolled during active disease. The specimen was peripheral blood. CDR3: CASSQDHSVGSPLHF. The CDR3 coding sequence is TGCGCCAGCAGCCAAGATCACAGTGTGGGTTCACCCCTCCACTTT.